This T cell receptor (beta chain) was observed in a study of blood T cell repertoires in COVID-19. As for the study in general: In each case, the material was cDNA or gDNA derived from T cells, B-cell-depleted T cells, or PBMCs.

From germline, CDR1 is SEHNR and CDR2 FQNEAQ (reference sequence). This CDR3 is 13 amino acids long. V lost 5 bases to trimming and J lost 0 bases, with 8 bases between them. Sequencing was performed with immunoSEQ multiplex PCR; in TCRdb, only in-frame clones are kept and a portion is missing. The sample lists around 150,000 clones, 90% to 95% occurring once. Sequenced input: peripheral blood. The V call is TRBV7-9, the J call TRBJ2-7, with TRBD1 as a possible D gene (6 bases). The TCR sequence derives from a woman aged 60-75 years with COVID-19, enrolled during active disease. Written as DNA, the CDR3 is TGTGCCAGCAGCCCAGGGGCCTCCTACGAGCAGTACTTC. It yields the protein CASSPGASYEQYF.